This TCR beta chain was sequenced for a study of HIV-infected children after antiretroviral therapy interruption. RNA-based 3' RACE libraries used unique molecular identifiers. TCRdb re-analysed the 3' RACE reads in MiXCR, keeping a single row per CDR3 protein. The sample consists of around 40,000 distinct CDR3 sequences, just over 6.5% of them appearing once. This CDR3 has 16 residues. Trimming removed 1 base from V and 3 bases from J, with 15 bases in between. Looked up from germline, CDR1 is SGHRS and CDR2 is YFSETQ. Treatment denoted: PENTA 11 planned treatment interruption arm or continuous ART arm.

The chain uses TRBV5-1 and TRBJ2-3; perhaps D is TRBD1 or TRBD2 (5 bases each). The receptor comes from a pool of human donors with HIV. The sample in question was CD45RA+ CD4+ T cells from PBMCs, pooled from several time points, obtained from a donor given antiretroviral therapy, either interrupted or continuous. Subset reported: naive CD4+ CD45RA+ CD45RO- T cells. Here the CDR3 DNA reads TGCGCCAGCAGCTTGAACCGGGACGTCAGGACAGATACGCAGTATTTT. Encoded protein: CASSLNRDVRTDTQYF.